The next 27 T cell receptor beta chains were all read from a single sample in a study of regulatory T cells in long-lasting Graves disease. Described time point: persistent/refractory GD, antithyroid drugs over 5 years with positive TRAb. TCR sequences were obtained from RNA taken from PBMCs. For TCR beta, libraries came from iRepertoire HTBI primers and Arm-PCR of CDR3 regions. TCRdb fed the multiplex PCR reads into MiXCR, producing one record per CDR3 protein. This sample has roughly 450,000 distinct CDR3 sequences, with about 25% found just once. Sequencing used peripheral blood mononuclear cells (PBMCs), obtained when the disease was refractory, from a patient treated with antithyroid drugs. All receptors come from a female donor with Graves disease.

Many counts were recorded for this clonotype. This chain joins TRBV2 and TRBJ1-2, with no clear D. Germline V gene lookup returns CDR1 SNHLY and CDR2 FYNNEI. The germline V and J ends were trimmed by 7 bases and 3 bases, with 15 bases remaining between them. The CDR3 contains 14 residues. This CDR3 reads CASTAVGGDYGYTF. In DNA, the CDR3 is TGTGCCAGCACTGCAGTGGGAGGCGACTATGGCTACACCTTC.

The V gene is TRBV20-1, the J gene TRBJ1-5; perhaps TRBD1 as D (6 bases). CDR1 and CDR2 from the germline V gene are DFQATT and SNEGSKA (reference sequence). This CDR3 comprises 15 residues. V lost 6 bases and J 7 bases, leaving 22 bases between the germline ends. CDR3 nucleotides: TGCAGTGCCTCCCCGCAGGGGCTTCAAAACCAGCCCCAGCATTTT. Translating gives CSASPQGLQNQPQHF.

The chain joins TRBV6-9 to TRBJ1-1, with unresolved D. V shed 3 bases and J shed 4 bases, with 12 bases lying between them. This CDR3 spans 14 amino acids. In germline, CDR1 is MNHGY, CDR2 SVAAGI. The CDR3 here is CASSYNSPFTEAFF. Written as DNA, the CDR3 is TGTGCCAGCAGTTACAACAGCCCGTTCACTGAAGCTTTCTTT.

The rearrangement joins TRBV5-1 to TRBJ2-7; TRBD1 aligns across 8 bases. The CDR3 is made up of 14 amino acids. V was pared by 4 bases and J by 5 bases, with 8 bases of the junction left unmatched. Germline V gene data show CDR1 as SGHRS and CDR2 as YFSETQ. CDR3 amino acids: CASSIRQGMDEQYF. The CDR3 DNA sequence: TGCGCCAGCAGCATACGACAGGGGATGGACGAGCAGTACTTC. The variable domain in full, completed from reference TRBV5-1 and TRBJ2-7, reads KAGVTQTPRYLIKTRGQQVTLSCSPISGHRSVSWYQQTPGQGLQFLFEYFSETQRNKGNFPGRFSGRQFSNSRSEMNVSTLELGDSALYLCASSIRQGMDEQYFGPGTRLTVT.

In nucleotides, the CDR3 is TGCAGTGCTCCACCCAGAGTAGCGAACACCGGGGAGCTGTTTTTT. It is translated as CSAPPRVANTGELFF. The gene calls are TRBV20-1 and TRBJ2-2; D is unresolved. Trimming removed 5 bases from V and 0 bases from J, with 13 bases in between. Germline-derived CDR1 and CDR2 are DFQATT and SNEGSKA (reference sequence). The CDR3 extends over 15 amino acids.

The chain links TRBV28 to TRBJ2-7, with 8 bases lining up with TRBD2. The CDR3 length is 14 residues. Germline values: CDR1 MDHEN, CDR2 SYDVKM. Losses at the gene ends were 10 bases for V and 4 bases for J; bases not matched to a gene: 12. CDR3 nucleotide sequence: TGTGCCACCAGCCCCTGGGGCGGGAGGTACGAGCAGTACTTC. Translating it yields CATSPWGGRYEQYF.

V and J are TRBV6-1 and TRBJ2-2; TRBD1 or TRBD2 may be the D gene (6 bases each). The CDR3 is made up of 15 amino acids. The germline V gene has CDR1 MNHNS and CDR2 SASEGT. Trimming took off 7 bases at V and 1 base at J, with 13 bases between the two ends. The CDR3 nucleotides read TGTGCCAGCACCGACGGGGGACAGAACACCGGGGAGCTGTTTTTT. It translates to CASTDGGQNTGELFF.

For this clonotype: With a much larger clone just one base away, this may be a read error. As the CDR3 is not closed by the conserved phenylalanine or tryptophan, this likely results from a read error. This chain joins TRBV24-1 and TRBJ1-5; no firm D call. The V and J ends lost 5 bases and 4 bases respectively, with 8 bases between them. Germline CDR1 reads KGHDR; CDR2 reads SFDVKD. The CDR3 has 13 amino acids. DNA for the CDR3: TGTGCCACCAGTGGGAGCAGTAATCAGCCCCAGCATTCT. This sequence encodes CATSGSSNQPQHS.

This clonotype was recorded at least ten times. V and J are TRBV6-1 and TRBJ2-7; D is uncertain. Trimming removed 3 bases from V and 1 base from J, with 10 bases in between. The CDR3 consists of 14 residues. Germline V gene data show CDR1 as MNHNS and CDR2 as SASEGT. CDR3 amino acids: CASSEMMGSYEQYF. The CDR3 DNA reads TGTGCCAGCAGTGAGATGATGGGATCCTACGAGCAGTACTTC.

This clonotype was seen a handful of times. V is TRBV29-1 and J is TRBJ1-2; maybe TRBD1 (6 bases). Trimming cost V 6 bases and J 1 base, with 15 bases left between them. CDR1 SQVTM and CDR2 ANQGSEA come from the germline V gene. This CDR3 spans 14 amino acids. CDR3 nucleotide sequence: TGCAGCGTCACGGGCAGGGGACTTAACTATGGCTACACCTTC. Protein: CSVTGRGLNYGYTF.

This clonotype was seen many times. The chain employs TRBV12-3 or TRBV12-4 and TRBJ1-5; weak D call: TRBD1 (6 bases). Trimming cost V 6 bases and J 3 bases, with 9 bases left between them. The length of the CDR3 is 13 residues. CDR3 region: CASSRDNNQPQHF. CDR3 nucleotide sequence: TGTGCCAGCAGCCGGGACAACAATCAGCCCCAGCATTTT.

This clonotype was counted at least ten times. CDR3 loop: CASSGDLNTEAFF. CDR3 nucleotide sequence: TGTGCCAGCAGTGGGGACCTTAACACTGAAGCTTTCTTT. V usage is TRBV2 and J usage is TRBJ1-1, with D tentatively TRBD1 (5 bases). There are 13 residues in the CDR3. V lost 4 bases and J 2 bases, leaving 8 bases between the germline ends. Germline V gene sequence: CDR1 SNHLY, CDR2 FYNNEI.

This clonotype was observed a few times. The rearrangement joins TRBV20-1 to TRBJ2-7; D not certain. The CDR3 contains 13 residues. Trimming pared 6 bases from V and 5 bases from J, leaving 17 bases between. CDR1 is DFQATT, CDR2 SNEGSKA, per germline (reference sequence). The CDR3 coding sequence is TGCAGTGCCCAATTAAGGAGTAGCCACGAGCAGTACTTC. Amino acid sequence: CSAQLRSSHEQYF.

This chain links TRBV3-1 with TRBJ2-6; D is unclear. CDR1 and CDR2 (germline): LGHDT, YNNKEL (reference sequence). The CDR3 sequence is 17 residues long. Trimming took off 4 bases at V and 0 bases at J, with 13 bases between the two ends. The CDR3 DNA follows: TGTGCCAGCAGCCCGAATGTCCTGAGCTCTGGGGCCAACGTCCTGACTTTC. Protein product: CASSPNVLSSGANVLTF.

There are many counts of this clonotype. The rearrangement joins TRBV12-3 or TRBV12-4 to TRBJ2-5; no firm D call. The CDR3 loop spans 14 amino acids. V lost 6 bases, J lost 3 bases, and 14 bases lay in between. The CDR3 DNA reads TGTGCCAGCAGCCCCCTTCATCGAGAAGAGACCCAGTACTTC. This codes for CASSPLHREETQYF.

The CDR3 reads CSARFRENTGELFF. CDR3 nucleotides: TGCAGTGCTAGATTCCGGGAGAACACCGGGGAGCTGTTTTTT. V is TRBV20-1 and J is TRBJ2-2; D is possibly TRBD2 (5 bases). This CDR3 has 14 residues. Looked up from germline, CDR1 is DFQATT and CDR2 is SNEGSKA (reference sequence). The ends were cut back, 2 bases at V and 1 base at J, with 8 bases in the middle.

This clonotype was detected only a few times. V is TRBV20-1 and J is TRBJ2-5; possibly TRBD1 for D (5 bases). V lost 0 bases, J lost 2 bases, and 13 bases lay in between. The CDR3 is made up of 15 amino acids. CDR1 is DFQATT and CDR2 is SNEGSKA in the germline V gene (reference sequence). CDR3: CSARDFDSLQETQYF. CDR3 nucleotide sequence: TGCAGTGCTAGAGATTTCGACAGCCTACAAGAGACCCAGTACTTC.

This clonotype was seen a handful of times. The rearrangement uses TRBV6-1 and TRBJ2-7; unclear D gene. Trimming removed 5 bases at V and 3 bases at J, with 17 bases between. Per germline, CDR1 MNHNS and CDR2 SASEGT. The CDR3 has 15 amino acids. The CDR3 is CASSRSLRNNYEQYF. The CDR3 DNA sequence: TGTGCCAGCAGTCGTAGCCTCCGTAATAACTACGAGCAGTACTTC.

The CDR3: CASSLWGQGGYEQYF. The CDR3 region has the DNA TGTGCCAGCAGCCTCTGGGGTCAAGGGGGCTACGAGCAGTACTTC. This chain uses TRBV28 with TRBJ2-7; the D gene is possibly TRBD1 (6 bases). In germline, CDR1 is MDHEN, CDR2 SYDVKM. Trimming left V 6 bases short and J 3 bases short, with 18 bases between. The CDR3 is made up of 15 amino acids. Based on the CDR3 plus reference TRBV28 and TRBJ2-7, the full variable domain is DVKVTQSSRYLVKRTGEKVFLECVQDMDHENMFWYRQDPGLGLRLIYFSYDVKMKEKGDIPEGYSVSREKKERFSLILESASTNQTSMYLCASSLWGQGGYEQYFGPGTRLTVT.

This clonotype was seen ten or more times. CDR3 coding DNA: TGTGCCAGCAGTTCCGCGGGGGGCCGAGCTTTCTTT. This gives the protein CASSSAGGRAFF. V and J are TRBV12-3 or TRBV12-4 and TRBJ1-1; D is possibly TRBD1 (6 bases). V lost 4 bases, J lost 10 bases, and 13 bases lay in between. The CDR3 runs to 12 residues.

The gene calls are TRBV6-1 and TRBJ1-5; 8 bases are shared with TRBD1. Germline-derived CDR1 and CDR2 are MNHNS and SASEGT. The CDR3 sequence is 15 residues long. After removal of 11 bases from V and 7 bases from J, the junction contained 16 bases not matched to a gene. The CDR3 coding sequence is TGTGCCCTCAGGACATTGGACAGGGTGGAGCAGCCCCAGCATTTT. This translates into CALRTLDRVEQPQHF.

This clonotype has more than one count but fewer than ten. This chain links TRBV6-5 with TRBJ1-2; 8 bases map to TRBD1. The CDR3 contains 16 residues. The germline CDR1 and CDR2 sequences are MNHEY and SVGAGI. V lost 2 bases to trimming and J lost 7 bases; unmatched junction nucleotides: 12. The CDR3 DNA is TGTGCCAGCAGTTACGCGGCTCCAGGGGGCGAGGCTGGCTACACCTTC. Residues: CASSYAAPGGEAGYTF.

This clonotype was counted only a few times. The rearrangement uses TRBV12-3 or TRBV12-4 and TRBJ2-3; the D is unclear. Deletions cut 6 bases from V and 6 bases from J, with 10 bases between. CDR3 length equals 12 residues. CDR3 DNA: TGTGCCAGCAGCGTAGCTTTTGATACGCAGTATTTT. The encoded protein is CASSVAFDTQYF.

The chain links TRBV7-9 to TRBJ1-1; possibly TRBD1 for D (5 bases). Germline values: CDR1 SEHNR, CDR2 FQNEAQ (reference sequence). The CDR3 runs to 17 residues. V lost 2 bases and J lost 5, with 21 bases in between. CDR3 amino acids: CASSLWPKGRARTEAFF. For the CDR3, the DNA is TGTGCCAGCAGCTTATGGCCTAAAGGCAGGGCGAGGACTGAAGCTTTCTTT. Full variable domain (outside the CDR3, taken from reference TRBV7-9 and TRBJ1-1): DTGVSQNPRHKITKRGQNVTFRCDPISEHNRLYWYRQTLGQGPEFLTYFQNEAQLEKSRLLSDRFSAERPKGSFSTLEIQRTEQGDSAMYLCASSLWPKGRARTEAFFGQGTRLTVV.

The CDR3 reads CASSLTGTGTLKYEQYF. CDR3 bases: TGTGCCAGCAGTTTAACCGGGACTGGGACATTAAAGTACGAGCAGTACTTC. This chain links TRBV28 with TRBJ2-7; D may correspond to TRBD1 or TRBD2 (6 bases each). This CDR3 has 17 amino acids. CDR1 and CDR2 (germline): MDHEN, SYDVKM. The V end lost 2 bases, the J end lost 4 bases, and 21 bases lay between the germline ends.

The V and J genes are TRBV28 and TRBJ2-3, with no clear D. The CDR3 consists of 15 residues. Germline V gene lookup returns CDR1 MDHEN and CDR2 SYDVKM. V gave up 5 bases and J gave up 0 bases, with 12 bases separating them. DNA of the CDR3: TGTGCCAGCAGTCCCGCGGCGACTAGCACAGATACGCAGTATTTT. It encodes CASSPAATSTDTQYF.

The rearrangement uses TRBV30 and TRBJ2-1; a possible D gene is TRBD2 (7 bases). Trimming shortened V by 2 bases and J by 0 bases, and 14 bases separated the two germline ends. The CDR3 spans 16 residues. From germline, CDR1 is GTSNPN and CDR2 SVGIG (reference sequence). The CDR3 sequence is CAWSLGGLSSYNEQFF. The CDR3 coding sequence is TGTGCCTGGAGTCTCGGGGGGCTCAGCTCCTACAATGAGCAGTTCTTC.